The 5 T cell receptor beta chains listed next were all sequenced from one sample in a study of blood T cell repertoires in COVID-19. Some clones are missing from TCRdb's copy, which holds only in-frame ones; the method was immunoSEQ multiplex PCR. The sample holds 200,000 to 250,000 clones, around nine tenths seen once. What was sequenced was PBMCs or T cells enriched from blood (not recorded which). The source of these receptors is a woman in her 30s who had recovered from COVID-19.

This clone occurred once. The CDR3 is CAWSAPVGTAIGDAQYF. CDR3 sequence (DNA): TGTGCCTGGAGTGCACCTGTCGGGACAGCGATTGGGGATGCGCAGTATTTT. This chain joins TRBV30 and TRBJ2-3; 7 bases line up with TRBD1. Germline V gives CDR1 GTSNPN, CDR2 SVGIG (reference sequence). The V gene end was trimmed by 1 base and the J gene end by 10 bases; junction bases not matched to a gene: 20. This CDR3 comprises 17 residues.

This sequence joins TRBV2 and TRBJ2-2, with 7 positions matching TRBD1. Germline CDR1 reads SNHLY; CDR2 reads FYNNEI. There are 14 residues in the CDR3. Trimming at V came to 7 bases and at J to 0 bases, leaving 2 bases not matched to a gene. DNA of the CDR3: TGTGCCAGCAAGGGGGCCGCGAACACCGGGGAGCTGTTTTTT. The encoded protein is CASKGAANTGELFF.

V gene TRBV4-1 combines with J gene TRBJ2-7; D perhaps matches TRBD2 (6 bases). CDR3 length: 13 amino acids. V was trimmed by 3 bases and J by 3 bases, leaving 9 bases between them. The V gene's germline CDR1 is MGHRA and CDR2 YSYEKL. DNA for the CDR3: TGCGCCAGCAGCCAGGCAGCGGGCTACGAGCAGTACTTC. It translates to CASSQAAGYEQYF.

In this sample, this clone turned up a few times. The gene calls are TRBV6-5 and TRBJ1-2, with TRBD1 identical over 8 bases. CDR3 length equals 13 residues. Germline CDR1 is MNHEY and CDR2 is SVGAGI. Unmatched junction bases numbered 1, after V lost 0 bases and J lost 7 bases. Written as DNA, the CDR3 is TGTGCCAGCAGTTACTCGACAGGGGTTGGCTACACCTTC. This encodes CASSYSTGVGYTF.

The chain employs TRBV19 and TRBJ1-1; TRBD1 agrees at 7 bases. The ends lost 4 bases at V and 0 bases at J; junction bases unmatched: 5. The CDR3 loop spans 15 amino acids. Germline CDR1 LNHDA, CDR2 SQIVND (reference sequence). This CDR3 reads CASSTTGEVNTEAFF. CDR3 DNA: TGTGCCAGTAGTACTACAGGGGAGGTGAACACTGAAGCTTTCTTT.